This T cell receptor (beta chain) came from a study of blood T cell repertoires in COVID-19. Germline assignment: CDR1 SGHRS and CDR2 YFSETQ. V shed 4 bases, J shed 6 bases, and the junction held 3 bases outside the gene matches. The CDR3 length is 12 residues. Using immunoSEQ multiplex PCR, the repertoire was profiled, and TCRdb retains in-frame clones only, with some absent. The repertoire holds 200,000 to 250,000 clones, about 80% seen once, with less than 7.5% in the top ten. This clone was detected a few times. The chain recombines TRBV5-1 with TRBJ2-7, with 8 bases matching TRBD1. The TCR originated in a woman aged 50 to 60 with acute or convalescent COVID-19. Sequencing input: peripheral blood. CDR3 region: CASSPTGAEQYF. CDR3 coding DNA: TGCGCCAGCAGCCCGACAGGGGCCGAGCAGTACTTC.